This TCR beta chain originates from a study of memory CD4+ T cells and cytomegalovirus serostatus. Across the whole study: This sample comes from healthy Belgian adults, roughly 9 CMV seropositive, about 25 seronegative. Study-level results: About two fifths of the roughly 150 known CMV-associated TCRbeta sequences appeared in CD4+ memory. The CMV-associated TCR signature appears largely within the CD4+ memory repertoire.

Authors' processing steps: After removing out-of-frame reads, under 2.5 million distinct TCRbeta sequences remained. Using immunoSEQ multiplex PCR, the repertoire was profiled, and TCRdb retains in-frame clones only, with some absent. V and J calls and clone size are copied from that table; D and trimming were computed from the DNA. Here the sample spans around 40,000 clones, roughly 77% being singletons. The ends were cut back, 0 bases at V and 7 bases at J, with 22 bases in the middle. CDR1 SGHDN and CDR2 FVKESK come from the germline V gene. This CDR3 contains 17 residues. Concerning this clone itself: The antigen is not known.

Single viable CD3+CD4+CD8-CD45RO+ cells were sorted as the memory CD4+ T cells. The source material was memory CD4+ T cells from blood. This TCR came from an adult in good health and CMV-seronegative. J is TRBJ2-7 and V is TRBV14, with D uncertain. CDR3 residues: CASSQDGSARSIDEQYF. For the CDR3, the DNA is TGTGCCAGCAGCCAAGACGGGTCGGCGAGATCAATTGATGAGCAGTACTTC.